This TCR beta chain was identified during a study of shared clonotypes between healthy human individuals (dated by TCRdb to 2018 to 2020). Background on the whole study: The cohort comprised two women and a few men aged 18 to 49 years. For each donor, CD4 naive and CD4 memory were each given three plates, CD8 naive was given two plates, and CD8 memory was given one plate. The study deeply sequenced blood TCR repertoires of five healthy adults to estimate repertoire size and the extent of clonotype sharing between individuals. Different laboratories and diverse techniques were used to prepare libraries and sequence TCR repertoires, to increase sequencing depth and limit assay-specific biases. Each donor's leukapheresis produced roughly between roughly 0.9 and 8.9 billion PBMCs. What the study reported, not specific to this receptor: Naive subsets generally had larger estimated clonotype richness than memory subsets. Sampling was restricted to blood, and TCR repertoires in tissue are likely to differ from TCR repertoires in blood. Clonotypes shared by all four sorted-subset donors showed higher generation probabilities than non-shared clonotypes. Because the study included only a small number of donors, the genetic and exposure-history diversity represented was limited. Rarefaction of sorted-subset datasets indicated incomplete sequencing despite the large sequencing depth. About 5% of naive CD4, 3% to 3.5% of naive CD8, 2% to 2.5% of memory CD4, and 0.4% of memory CD8 clonotypes were shared across a few donors. Pairwise subsampling led to the expectation that sequencing depth would affect the degree of clonotype sharing among donors.

The donors were healthy, HIV-negative adults with no recently reported acute infections or vaccinations. Only Caucasian adults living in Nashville, Tennessee, USA were represented among the donors. CD4+ T cells were enriched by magnetic negative selection; naive cells were then positively selected on CD45RA, and the negative fraction formed the memory subset. Blood was collected by leukapheresis, and PBMCs were isolated by Ficoll-Histopaque density gradient centrifugation and then cryopreserved in liquid nitrogen vapor phase. Analytical flow cytometry was used to check the purity and quantity of every magnetically sorted T cell population. Genomic DNA was isolated from each sorted fraction and quantified by UV absorbance on a Nanodrop 2000c. TCR CDR3 regions were amplified from genomic DNA by multiplex PCR using the deep immunoSEQ assay. Extracted genomic DNA from each cell subset was spread evenly across all wells of several immunoSEQ 96-well plates, with each plate serving as a replicate. For sorted subsets, each replicate PCR was loaded with about 200 ng genomic DNA, equivalent to about 30,000 T cell genomes. Purified libraries were quantified with a Qubit 3.0 fluorometer, sized on a Bioanalyzer 2100, and re-quantified with the KAPA Library Quantification kit. Each immunoSEQ 96-well plate was sequenced on its own single-read 150-cycle Illumina NextSeq 550 flow cell. The study's own analysis went as follows. The immunoSEQ output contained only junctional sequences without quality scores, so filtering could not match that applied to full-length reads. To assign V/J genes and CDR3, sequences were annotated against IMGT germline references using PyIR, a Python wrapper for IgBLAST v1.9. Any read was removed if the V/J assignment was weak (E-value above 1e-6), the CDR3 was missing, or the read contained stop codons, out-of-frame junctions, or ambiguous translated residues. V3J clonotypes were defined as sequences sharing the same inferred V gene, J gene, and CDR3 amino acid sequence. Percentage overlap between repertoires was computed as shared unique clonotypes divided by the size of the smaller repertoire. Richness of each repertoire was evaluated using RTK rarefaction, the Chao1 estimator, and Recon v2.1 estimates of unobserved clonotypes. For all TCRbeta clonotypes obtained by the gDNA method from a few donors, generation probabilities were computed with OLGA. The table comes from immuneACCESS by way of TCRdb, which keeps in-frame sequences with V and J called. Part of the clones is missing from these tables; in studies checked, under half for an unresolved V gene and the rest for unknown reasons. V and J calls and clone size are those listed in that table; D and trimming were worked out from the DNA. Recorded for this sample are around 1.1 million clones; around three quarters of them occurred a single time. The top ten constitute 0.5% to 0.65% of the sample.

CDR1 and CDR2, per the germline V gene (reference sequence), are DFQATT and SNEGSKA. Trimming at the junction amounts to 3 bases on V and 7 bases on J, and the germline ends lie 10 bases apart. The CDR3 numbers 11 residues from cysteine through phenylalanine. Left in the record is the CDR3 DNA by itself, 33 bases read in frame from the first base. Concerning this clone itself: What antigen it recognizes has not been identified. No much larger clonotype is one base removed from it; base qualities were not supplied.

This TCR came from a man aged 18 to 35 in good health. Some clones in this sample may be carry-over from other donors' samples. Sequenced material: memory CD4+ T cells from PBMCs. What this sample's cell subset or site label stands for: CD45RA-negative fraction. The V and J segments used are TRBV20-1 and TRBJ2-7, with a tentative D gene TRBD2 over 6 matching bases. The DNA is TGCAGTGCTAGCGGGAGTCAGGAGCAGTACTTC. Translated, it reads CSASGSQEQYF.